This is a list of T cell receptor beta chains from one sample in a study of cytomegalovirus exposure and HLA in healthy donors. TCRdb keeps only in-frame clones here, not all; method: immunoSEQ multiplex PCR. The repertoire holds 95,000 to 150,000 clones, with around 75% as singletons. Sequenced: PBMCs. The receptors come from a man aged 55 to 70 in good health and CMV-seropositive. The CDR3 runs from the conserved cysteine through the conserved F or W. A D gene is named only where the DNA matches it firmly. Clone size is not always given. Where it is, it says once, few, many or a class for expanded clones.

v_gene	abundance	d_gene	j_gene	CDR3aa	CDR3nt
TRBV11-3	-	-	TRBJ2-1	CASSLEGGGLNNEQFF	TGTGCCAGCAGCTTAGAGGGCGGGGGCCTAAACAATGAGCAGTTCTTC
TRBV5-6	-	-	TRBJ1-2	CASSSRTKGGYTF	TGTGCCAGCAGCTCGAGGACAAAGGGCGGCTACACCTTC
TRBV4-1	-	-	TRBJ2-5	CASSHPGTKKETQYF	TGCGCCAGCAGCCACCCCGGGACAAAGAAAGAGACCCAGTACTTC
TRBV5-4	-	TRBD1	TRBJ1-6	CASSDRTGRNSPLHF	TGTGCCAGCAGCGATAGGACAGGGCGTAATTCACCCCTCCACTTT
TRBV7-9	-	-	TRBJ2-7	CASSAATQGGYEQYF	TGTGCCAGCAGCGCTGCGACCCAGGGGGGCTACGAGCAGTACTTC
TRBV14	once	TRBD1	TRBJ1-2	CASSQDEGADGYTF	TGTGCCAGCAGCCAAGACGAGGGGGCGGATGGCTACACCTTC
TRBV7-2	-	-	TRBJ2-7	CASSREWAGQYF	TGTGCCAGCAGCAGGGAGTGGGCGGGGCAGTACTTC
TRBV5-1	-	-	TRBJ1-6	CASSLGRQGRNSPLHF	TGCGCCAGCAGCTTGGGGCGGCAGGGCCGGAATTCACCCCTCCACTTT
TRBV10-2	-	-	TRBJ1-2	CASSDDRPYYGYTF	TGCGCCAGCAGTGACGACAGGCCGTACTATGGCTACACCTTC
TRBV12-2	once	-	TRBJ1-1	CASRLKGQGDQGNTEAFF	TGTGCAAGTCGCTTAAAAGGACAGGGGGACCAAGGGAACACTGAAGCTTTCTTT